What follows is one T cell receptor beta chain and its context. Trimming pared 8 bases from V and 4 bases from J, leaving 12 bases between. Germline loops: CDR1 MNHNY, CDR2 SVGAGI (reference sequence). CDR3 size: 13 residues. The data derive from a study of blood T cell repertoires in COVID-19. Using immunoSEQ multiplex PCR, the repertoire was profiled, and TCRdb retains in-frame clones only, with some absent. The table has about 74,000 clones, under 95% seen once. This receptor was identified in a woman aged 55-69 years with active COVID-19. The rearrangement uses TRBV6-6 and TRBJ2-1; tentatively, D is TRBD2 (6 bases). The sequencing input was peripheral blood. CDR3 loop: CASRDSAYNEQFF. The CDR3 DNA reads as TGTGCCAGCCGGGACTCCGCATACAATGAGCAGTTCTTC.